The rows below give T cell receptor beta chains drawn from one sample of a study of control samples from healthy donors and cancer patients. Repertoires were generated with immunoSEQ multiplex PCR, while TCRdb's copy carries only in-frame clones and drops some. The sample gives some 160,000 clones, around nine tenths of which show up once; approximately 0.7% is in the top ten. Sequenced: blood. The receptors derive from a woman in her thirties in good health. Both conserved end residues are part of each CDR3. The order of the fields is CDR3 length, J gene, D gene, clone size, V gene, CDR3 protein, CDR3 DNA. The D gene is left open where the match is weak. Not all rows give a size; the values are once, few, many and, for expanded clones, a class.

15 | TRBJ2-7 | - | once | TRBV9 | CASSVGDAGIYEQYF | TGTGCCAGCAGCGTAGGGGACGCAGGAATCTACGAGCAGTACTTC
13 | TRBJ2-3 | - | - | TRBV27 | CASTGGDTDTQYF | TGTGCCAGCACAGGCGGGGACACAGATACGCAGTATTTT
16 | TRBJ2-3 | TRBD2 | - | TRBV5-1 | CASRKLLAGGPDTQYF | TGCGCCAGCAGAAAGTTACTAGCGGGAGGCCCAGATACGCAGTATTTT
14 | TRBJ2-5 | - | - | TRBV7-3 | CASSLSGGKETQYF | TGTGCCAGCAGCTTGTCAGGGGGGAAAGAGACCCAGTACTTC
17 | TRBJ2-7 | TRBD1 | - | TRBV23-1 | CASSQDRAGDDSYEQYF | TGCGCCAGCAGTCAGGACAGGGCCGGAGACGACTCCTACGAGCAGTACTTC
10 | TRBJ2-1 | - | - | TRBV20-1 | CSGRNNEQFF | TGCAGTGGTCGAAACAATGAGCAGTTCTTC
16 | TRBJ2-3 | TRBD2 | - | TRBV4-2 | CASSQDGVAGTDTQYF | TGTGCCAGCAGCCAAGACGGGGTAGCGGGAACGGATACGCAGTATTTT
12 | TRBJ1-6 | - | - | TRBV2 | CASSGANSPLHF | TGTGCCAGCAGTGGAGCTAATTCACCCCTCCACTTT
14 | TRBJ2-7 | TRBD1 | - | TRBV28 | CASSSRGHEYEQYF | TGTGCCAGCAGTTCCAGGGGGCATGAATACGAGCAGTACTTC
13 | TRBJ2-5 | - | - | TRBV30 | CAWRRQGSETQYF | TGTGCCTGGAGGCGGCAAGGGAGCGAGACCCAGTACTTC
11 | TRBJ2-7 | - | - | TRBV5-4 | CASSKTYEQYF | TGTGCCAGCAGCAAGACCTACGAGCAGTACTTC
16 | TRBJ2-1 | - | - | TRBV28 | CASSYPGTIDDNEQFF | TGTGCCAGCAGTTACCCCGGGACAATCGACGACAATGAGCAGTTCTTC
15 | TRBJ2-2 | - | - | TRBV28 | CASRSSPAPNGELFF | TGTGCCAGCAGGAGTAGTCCGGCGCCCAACGGGGAGCTGTTTTTT
16 | TRBJ1-1 | - | - | TRBV19 | CASNLGSRGLNTEAFF | TGTGCCAGTAATCTCGGATCTAGGGGCTTGAACACTGAAGCTTTCTTT
17 | TRBJ2-5 | TRBD2 | - | TRBV4-1 | CASSQGGLAGVRETQYF | TGCGCCAGCAGCCAAGGGGGACTAGCGGGGGTCCGGGAGACCCAGTACTTC
11 | TRBJ2-7 | - | - | TRBV12-3/TRBV12-4 | CASSVSYEQYF | TGTGCCAGCAGTGTATCCTACGAGCAGTACTTC
12 | TRBJ2-1 | - | - | TRBV5-8 | CASSPHGNEQFF | TGTGCCAGCAGCCCCCACGGCAATGAGCAGTTCTTC
13 | TRBJ2-1 | TRBD1 | - | TRBV10-3 | CAISEGTANEQFF | TGTGCCATCAGTGAGGGGACAGCCAATGAGCAGTTCTTC
13 | TRBJ2-5 | - | - | TRBV7-3 | CASSRNLGETQYF | TGTGCCAGCAGCAGAAACCTGGGGGAGACCCAGTACTTC
14 | TRBJ2-4 | - | - | TRBV28 | CASRQDVAKNIQYF | TGTGCCAGCAGGCAGGACGTAGCCAAAAACATTCAGTACTTC
15 | TRBJ2-3 | TRBD1 | once | TRBV11-2 | CASRPGQGGTDTQYF | TGTGCCAGCAGACCGGGACAGGGTGGAACAGATACGCAGTATTTT
17 | TRBJ2-7 | TRBD2 | - | TRBV19 | CASSMYSGGLAGHEQYF | TGTGCCAGTAGTATGTATTCCGGTGGTCTAGCGGGCCACGAGCAGTACTTC
15 | TRBJ2-6 | TRBD1 | - | TRBV28 | CASRPTGTGANVLTF | TGTGCCAGCAGGCCGACAGGGACTGGGGCCAACGTCCTGACTTTC
14 | TRBJ2-1 | - | - | TRBV29-1 | CSGLLGITYNEQFF | TGCAGCGGCCTTCTAGGAATAACCTACAATGAGCAGTTCTTC
17 | TRBJ2-2 | - | - | TRBV25-1 | CASSDLIRGLIAGELFF | TGTGCCAGCAGTGATCTAATCCGGGGCCTAATAGCGGGGGAGCTGTTTTTT
14 | TRBJ1-1 | - | - | TRBV19 | CASSLNTGAAEAFF | TGTGCCAGTAGCCTAAATACGGGGGCGGCTGAAGCTTTCTTT
14 | TRBJ2-3 | - | few | TRBV4-2 | CASSPQGNTDTQYF | TGTGCCAGCAGCCCCCAAGGAAACACAGATACGCAGTATTTT
15 | TRBJ1-4 | - | - | TRBV4-1 | CASSREGVTNEKLFF | TGCGCCAGCAGCCGAGAGGGGGTAACTAATGAAAAACTGTTTTTT
15 | TRBJ1-4 | TRBD1 | - | TRBV30 | CAWSFQGAANEKLFF | TGTGCCTGGAGTTTTCAGGGGGCAGCTAATGAAAAACTGTTTTTT
13 | TRBJ2-2 | - | - | TRBV30 | CAGRGGNTGELFF | TGTGCCGGGAGGGGGGGAAACACCGGGGAGCTGTTTTTT
16 | TRBJ2-1 | TRBD2 | once | TRBV27 | CASSLLLAGGPNEQFF | TGTGCCAGCAGTTTACTACTAGCGGGAGGGCCCAATGAGCAGTTCTTC
12 | TRBJ2-1 | - | - | TRBV30 | CAWSSWAHEQFF | TGTGCCTGGAGTTCGTGGGCCCATGAGCAGTTCTTC
17 | TRBJ2-5 | - | - | TRBV5-1 | CASSLAPESQGKETQYF | TGCGCCAGCAGCTTGGCTCCTGAATCACAGGGAAAAGAGACCCAGTACTTC
16 | TRBJ2-7 | - | - | TRBV3-1/TRBV3-2 | CASSQDPMRDYGEQYF | TGTGCCAGCAGCCAAGATCCGATGCGGGATTACGGCGAGCAGTACTTC
15 | TRBJ2-7 | - | - | TRBV7-2 | CASSSLAGASYEQYF | TGTGCCAGCAGCTCCCTGGCGGGGGCGTCCTACGAGCAGTACTTC